This T cell receptor (beta chain) was recovered during a study of tumor and adjacent non-tumor tissue in lung cancer. At the level of the study: The patients, some ten men and a few women, were roughly 30 to 76 with stage I to III disease. Each sample yielded 4 million to 4.5 million productive TCRbeta reads on average.

From germline, CDR1 is SGHAT and CDR2 FQNNGV. The CDR3 has 12 amino acids. A note on this clonotype: The antigen is not known. The junction departs from the called germline gene at one end, perhaps through a read error.

The template was RNA from unsorted bulk tissue. Study-level results: Significantly higher TCR diversity was found in tumor than normal lung.

The library came from three nested PCR rounds adapted from ARM-PCR protocols. TCRdb called the multiplex PCR reads again in MiXCR, with one record for every CDR3 protein. Found here are some 120,000 distinct CDR3 sequences, 66% of them singletons; the top ten hold more than 10%. This chain joins TRBV11-2 and TRBJ2-1; TRBD2 might be the D (5 bases). This sequence was found in a man aged 30-40 years with non-small cell lung cancer. The sequencing sample was made of lung tumor tissue. The CDR3 DNA sequence: TGTGCCAACAGCTTATGTCGGGGTGAGCAGTTCTTC. This sequence encodes CANSLCRGEQFF. The entire variable domain, with the rest obtained from reference TRBV11-2 and TRBJ2-1, is as follows: EAGVAQSPRYKIIEKRQSVAFWCNPISGHATLYWYQQILGQGPKLLIQFQNNGVVDDSQLPKDRFSAERLKGVDSTLKIQPAKLEDSAVYLCANSLCRGEQFFGPGTRLTVL.